Listed here are 25 T cell receptor beta chains from one sample, sequenced in a study of neoadjuvant nivolumab and ipilimumab in lung cancer. Clones were read by immunoSEQ multiplex PCR, and TCRdb kept only the in-frame ones, dropping some. The repertoire holds more than 40,000 clones, approximately 90% seen once, with approximately 3.5% in the top ten. The source material was blood, sampled before neoadjuvant nivolumab, alone or with ipilimumab. The receptors come from an adult with non-small cell lung cancer. Some clones in this sample may be carry-over from other donors' samples.

This clone was recorded only once. The chain carries TRBV4-1 and TRBJ2-3; 12 bases match TRBD2. Trimming at V came to 3 bases and at J to 0 bases, leaving 7 bases not matched to a gene. This CDR3 has 18 residues. Germline V gene data show CDR1 as MGHRA and CDR2 as YSYEKL. CDR3 DNA sequence: TGCGCCAGCAGCCAGAGACTAGCGGGAGCCTTTAGCACAGATACGCAGTATTTT. Translation: CASSQRLAGAFSTDTQYF.

The J gene is TRBJ2-3, the V gene TRBV10-3; 9 bases are shared with TRBD1. The junction had 6 bases not matched to a gene; V was cut back by 7 bases and J by 1 base. The CDR3 has 15 amino acids. The germline gives CDR1 ENHRY, CDR2 SYGVKD. The CDR3 is CAINDRGGGTDTQYF. DNA for the CDR3: TGTGCCATCAACGACAGGGGGGGCGGCACAGATACGCAGTATTTT.

The J gene is TRBJ1-1, the V gene TRBV5-1; no clear D gene. V was clipped by 1 base and J by 1 base, with 8 bases between them. The CDR3 has 14 residues. CDR1 is SGHRS, CDR2 YFSETQ, per germline. The DNA of the CDR3 is TGCGCCAGCAGCTTGTACGGACCGAACACTGAAGCTTTCTTT. It translates to CASSLYGPNTEAFF. Based on the CDR3 plus reference TRBV5-1 and TRBJ1-1, the full variable domain is KAGVTQTPRYLIKTRGQQVTLSCSPISGHRSVSWYQQTPGQGLQFLFEYFSETQRNKGNFPGRFSGRQFSNSRSEMNVSTLELGDSALYLCASSLYGPNTEAFFGQGTRLTVV.

The CDR3 region has the DNA TGCAGCGTTGAGGTGGGGGTCGGGGCCAACGTCCTGACTTTC. This codes for CSVEVGVGANVLTF. This chain uses TRBV29-1 with TRBJ2-6, with D perhaps given as TRBD1 or TRBD2 (5 bases each). CDR1 and CDR2 from the germline V gene are SQVTM and ANQGSEA. V was shortened by 3 bases and J by 4 bases, with 10 bases between the two germline ends. The CDR3 is 14 residues long.

The rearrangement uses TRBV7-9 and TRBJ1-3; D remains ambiguous. From germline, CDR1 is SEHNR and CDR2 FQNEAQ (reference sequence). Trimming stripped 5 bases from V and 2 bases from J, with 13 bases between. The CDR3 totals 15 residues. In nucleotides, the CDR3 is TGTGCCAGCAGCCATACCTCAGGTACTGGAAACACCATATATTTT. Amino acid sequence: CASSHTSGTGNTIYF.

This clone was seen a single time. The J gene is TRBJ1-2, the V gene TRBV15, with 8 positions matching TRBD1. Unmatched junction bases numbered 3, after V lost 2 bases and J lost 1 base. CDR3 length equals 15 residues. Germline lookup yields CDR1 LNHNV and CDR2 YYDKDF (reference sequence). The CDR3 sequence is CATSRTGQDNYGYTF. The CDR3 DNA reads TGTGCCACCAGCAGAACGGGACAGGATAACTATGGCTACACCTTC.

The genes are TRBV7-9 and TRBJ1-1; the match to TRBD1 covers 8 bases. The germline V gene encodes CDR1 SEHNR and CDR2 FQNEAQ (reference sequence). This CDR3 contains 16 residues. Trimming took 1 base from V and 4 from J; bases not matched to a gene: 8. This chain's CDR3 is CASSLGHDRGATEAFF. DNA for the CDR3: TGTGCCAGCAGCTTAGGACACGACAGGGGCGCCACTGAAGCTTTCTTT.

This rearrangement joins TRBV7-2 to TRBJ2-2; D not resolved. The CDR3 is 14 residues long. The germline V gene has CDR1 SGHTA and CDR2 FQGNSA. Trimming took off 6 bases at V and 2 bases at J, with 10 bases between the two ends. Here the CDR3 DNA reads TGTGCCAGCAGTCACGCACGTAACACCGGGGAGCTGTTTTTT. The encoded protein is CASSHARNTGELFF.

V and J are TRBV6-5 and TRBJ1-2, with TRBD1 identical over 7 bases. The CDR3 extends over 13 amino acids. CDR1 and CDR2 from the germline V gene are MNHEY and SVGAGI. The junction had 6 bases not matched to a gene; V was cut back by 7 bases and J by 4 bases. The CDR3 loop is CASTTRTGYGYTF. The CDR3 DNA sequence: TGTGCCAGCACCACGCGGACAGGCTATGGCTACACCTTC.

CDR3 amino acids: CASSYRSRSTDTQYF. Written as DNA, the CDR3 is TGTGCCAGCAGCTACCGGTCTCGATCCACAGATACGCAGTATTTT. The chain combines TRBV6-5 with TRBJ2-3; D not resolved. This CDR3 comprises 15 residues. Trimming shortened V by 6 bases and J by 2 bases, and 15 bases separated the two germline ends. From germline, CDR1 is MNHEY and CDR2 SVGAGI.

This sequence joins TRBV11-2 and TRBJ2-7; the D gene is possibly TRBD1 (5 bases). CDR1 is SGHAT and CDR2 is FQNNGV in the germline V gene. V lost 5 bases and J 7 bases, leaving 15 bases between the germline ends. CDR3 length equals 13 residues. The CDR3 nucleotides are TGTGCCAGCAGCCCCCTAGGGGTAACGGAGCAGTACTTC. Translation gives CASSPLGVTEQYF.

This chain connects TRBV5-1 to TRBJ2-7, with D possibly TRBD2 on 5 matching bases. V was cut by 0 bases and J by 2 bases, with 18 bases left in between. Per germline, CDR1 SGHRS and CDR2 YFSETQ. This CDR3 has 17 residues. The DNA for the CDR3 is TGCGCCAGCAGCTTGGGGGAGCAGGAACTCCTAACCTACGAGCAGTACTTC. Translating gives CASSLGEQELLTYEQYF.

The chain uses TRBV5-6 and TRBJ2-1, with TRBD2 identical over 7 bases. The CDR3 spans 15 residues. With V trimmed by 0 bases and J by 5 bases, 5 bases remained unmatched. Germline V lookup: CDR1 SGHDT, CDR2 YYEEEE. The CDR3 DNA follows: TGTGCCAGCAGCTTGGGGGCGGGAGCTCACAATGAGCAGTTCTTC. It is translated as CASSLGAGAHNEQFF.

V gene TRBV6-4 combines with J gene TRBJ2-1; 10 nucleotides agree with TRBD2. Germline CDR1 and CDR2: MRHNA and SNTAGT. The CDR3 is 15 amino acids. V lost 3 bases and J lost 8; bases outside the gene matches: 7. CDR3 sequence reads: CASSDASGSVDEQFF. DNA for the CDR3: TGTGCCAGCAGTGATGCTAGCGGGAGCGTGGATGAGCAGTTCTTC.

The genes are TRBV9 and TRBJ2-1; 11 bases line up with TRBD2. The ends lost 0 bases at V and 5 bases at J; junction bases unmatched: 10. CDR1 is SGDLS, CDR2 YYNGEE, per germline. The CDR3 runs to 18 residues. The CDR3 nucleotides read TGTGCCAGCAGCGTAGCTGGGGGACTAGCGGACAATAACAATGAGCAGTTCTTC. Its protein product is CASSVAGGLADNNNEQFF. The whole variable domain, remainder taken from reference TRBV9 and TRBJ2-1, is DSGVTQTPKHLITATGQRVTLRCSPRSGDLSVYWYQQSLDQGLQFLIQYYNGEERAKGNILERFSAQQFPDLHSELNLSSLELGDSALYFCASSVAGGLADNNNEQFFGPGTRLTVL.

The J gene is TRBJ1-2, the V gene TRBV2, with D maybe TRBD1 (5 bases). Deletions cut 4 bases from V and 8 bases from J, with 11 bases between. Germline V CDR1 and CDR2: SNHLY, FYNNEI. The CDR3 spans 12 residues. The CDR3 DNA reads TGTGCCAGCAGTGCGACAGCTGCAGGCTACACCTTC. Translated: CASSATAAGYTF.

The chain is built from TRBV29-1 and TRBJ2-5; TRBD1 or TRBD2 may be the D gene (5 bases each). The germline V and J ends were trimmed by 6 bases and 4 bases, with 12 bases remaining between them. Per germline, CDR1 SQVTM and CDR2 ANQGSEA. The CDR3 totals 12 residues. The CDR3 region is CSVRGVGETQYF. CDR3 DNA: TGCAGCGTCCGAGGGGTGGGAGAGACCCAGTACTTC.

V gene TRBV30 combines with J gene TRBJ2-5; weak D call: TRBD2 (6 bases). This CDR3 comprises 13 residues. The germline CDR1 and CDR2 sequences are GTSNPN and SVGIG (reference sequence). Between the trimmed V and J ends, which lost 4 bases and 7 bases, there was a span of 16 bases. CDR3 sequence (DNA): TGTGCCTGGACCTTGCGGGACCGAGGGACCCAGTACTTC. It specifies CAWTLRDRGTQYF.

V is TRBV6-5 and J is TRBJ2-7, with 10 bases identical to TRBD2. CDR3 size: 15 residues. Germline V gene lookup returns CDR1 MNHEY and CDR2 SVGAGI. V trimming: 2 bases; J trimming: 2 bases; junction bases outside the gene matches: 3. CDR3 nucleotide sequence: TGTGCCAGCAGTTACCATGGACTAGCGGCCTACGAGCAGTACTTC. This codes for CASSYHGLAAYEQYF.

The chain uses TRBV5-1 and TRBJ1-4, with TRBD1 matching over 9 bases. The germline CDR1 and CDR2 sequences are SGHRS and YFSETQ. The V segment lost 3 bases and the J segment 1 base; nucleotides outside the gene matches: 4. The length of the CDR3 is 16 residues. The CDR3 loop is CASSSGQGRTNEKLFF. Here the CDR3 DNA reads TGCGCCAGCAGCTCGGGACAGGGACGAACTAATGAAAAACTGTTTTTT.

For the CDR3, the DNA is TGCAGCGTTGCCCCAGCGGGAGGGCCCTACAATGAGCAGTTCTTC. This translates into CSVAPAGGPYNEQFF. The rearrangement uses TRBV29-1 and TRBJ2-1, with 10 bases identical to TRBD2. The CDR3 length is 15 residues. Germline CDR1 and CDR2: SQVTM and ANQGSEA. Losses at the gene ends were 4 bases for V and 2 bases for J; bases not matched to a gene: 5.

The chain is built from TRBV4-1 and TRBJ2-7; D not certain. Germline V CDR1 and CDR2: MGHRA, YSYEKL. With 0 bases removed from V and 5 bases from J, the gap between germline ends came to 11 bases. This CDR3 has 14 residues. CDR3 in amino acids: CASSQDIRGHEQYF. The CDR3 region has the DNA TGCGCCAGCAGCCAAGATATTAGAGGCCACGAGCAGTACTTC.

This chain joins TRBV29-1 and TRBJ1-1; unclear D gene. Trimming stripped 4 bases from V and 0 bases from J, with 9 bases between. CDR1 is SQVTM, CDR2 ANQGSEA, per germline. The CDR3 runs 13 residues. The CDR3 protein is CSVGRPLNTEAFF. The DNA of the CDR3 is TGCAGCGTTGGAAGGCCATTGAACACTGAAGCTTTCTTT.

This clone was recorded once. The CDR3 nucleotides read TGTGCCAGCAGTTTGAACCGTGAGCAGTACTTC. Translated, it gives CASSLNREQYF. This chain connects TRBV6-5 to TRBJ2-7, with no clear D. CDR1 is MNHEY, CDR2 SVGAGI, per germline. The CDR3 extends over 11 amino acids. The germline V and J ends were trimmed by 4 bases and 7 bases, with 8 bases remaining between them.

V usage is TRBV6-5 and J usage is TRBJ2-3; D possibly corresponds to TRBD1 (6 bases). The germline gives CDR1 MNHEY, CDR2 SVGAGI. This CDR3 region has 15 residues. V was clipped by 8 bases and J by 2 bases, with 17 bases between them. The CDR3 here is CASRWVGASTDTQYF. The CDR3 region has the DNA TGTGCCAGCCGTTGGGTGGGGGCCTCCACAGATACGCAGTATTTT.